This TCR beta chain was profiled in a study of blood T cell repertoires in COVID-19. As for the study in general: Sites across the United States, Italy and Spain contributed samples from acute and convalescent COVID-19. In each case, the material was cDNA or gDNA derived from T cells, B-cell-depleted T cells, or PBMCs.

In the original analysis: Amplifying reference gene primers gave estimates of nucleated cell counts. Only in-frame clones appear in the TCRdb table, and some are missing; sequencing was by immunoSEQ multiplex PCR. Clonal size and the V and J genes are those of that table, whereas D and trimming came from the DNA. The sample contains a few hundred thousand clones, almost 90% of which appear only once. Patients at the Seattle site were enrolled during active infection and followed longitudinally. This receptor was identified in a woman aged 55-69 years with COVID-19, enrolled during active disease. Specimen: peripheral blood.

CDR3 DNA sequence: TGCGCCAGCAGCCAAGAATTCTATTCCTCGGCGGCCGGGGAGCTGTTTTTT. It specifies CASSQEFYSSAAGELFF. The chain joins TRBV4-1 to TRBJ2-2, with unresolved D. Germline V lookup: CDR1 MGHRA, CDR2 YSYEKL. There are 17 residues in the CDR3. Trimming pared 0 bases from V and 6 bases from J, leaving 17 bases between.